One and the same sample provided the 22 T cell receptor beta chains below, sequenced in a study of T cell repertoires in cytomegalovirus infection (dated by TCRdb to between 2018 and 2020). TCRdb lists the instrument as Illumina HiSeq 1500. The public reads were run again by TCRdb, first through fastp at Q25 and then through MiXCR, and only productive beta chains were kept. All rows with the same CDR3 protein become a single entry with the most common DNA and genes. The sample contains 150,000 to 200,000 distinct CDR3 sequences, 8% to 10% of them found a single time. The ten biggest clones cover roughly 5.1% of the sample. Sequenced: PBMCs. Receptor source: a human donor in good health (CMV status not recorded). Some clones in this sample may be carry-over from other donors' samples.

The chain combines TRBV12-3 or TRBV12-4 with TRBJ2-3; the D is unclear. V gave up 2 bases and J gave up 9 bases, with 12 bases separating them. The CDR3 runs to 13 residues. CDR3 nucleotides: TGTGCCAGCAGTTTACAGTTTGCCGGAACGCAGTATTTT. Amino acid sequence: CASSLQFAGTQYF.

CDR3 bases: TGCAGTGCTAGTTCGGCCTCTAGGAACGCGAACACCGGGGAGCTGTTTTTT. Translating gives CSASSASRNANTGELFF. This chain joins TRBV20-1 and TRBJ2-2; D gene ambiguous. The V end lost 3 bases, the J end lost 0 bases, and 17 bases lay between the germline ends. Germline loops: CDR1 DFQATT, CDR2 SNEGSKA (reference sequence). The CDR3 spans 17 residues.

This clonotype appeared a few times. The gene calls are TRBV28 and TRBJ1-1; 9 positions match TRBD1. The CDR3 has 13 residues. V lost 8 bases, J lost 7 bases, and 8 bases stayed unmatched. In germline, CDR1 is MDHEN, CDR2 SYDVKM. The CDR3, as DNA: TGTGCCAGCGGGACAGGGTGGAGGGTTGAAGCTTTCTTT. Residues: CASGTGWRVEAFF.

This clonotype was observed many times. The chain couples TRBV6-2 or TRBV6-3 to TRBJ1-5; tentative D call: TRBD1 (6 bases). In germline, CDR1 is MNHEY, CDR2 SVGEGT. V dropped 2 bases and J dropped 7 bases, with 12 bases sitting between them. The CDR3 has 14 residues. The CDR3 spells CASSYGTSGQPQHF. The CDR3 coding sequence is TGTGCCAGCAGTTACGGGACATCCGGACAGCCCCAGCATTTT.

The sample holds many counts of this clonotype. This chain joins TRBV7-8 and TRBJ2-7; D could derive from TRBD1 or TRBD2 (6 bases each). The V end was cut by 2 bases, the J end by 2 bases, with 7 bases between. In germline, CDR1 is SGHVS, CDR2 FQNEAQ. This CDR3 is 13 amino acids long. The CDR3 here is CASSLRGAYEQYF. The CDR3 bases are TGTGCCAGCAGCTTAAGGGGGGCCTACGAGCAGTACTTC.

This clonotype was counted ten times or more. This chain's CDR3 is CASSHGGAWQPQHF. CDR3 nucleotide sequence: TGTGCCAGCAGCCATGGGGGGGCCTGGCAGCCCCAGCATTTT. This chain joins TRBV7-9 and TRBJ1-5; the D gene is possibly TRBD1 (6 bases). The CDR3 extends over 14 amino acids. In germline, CDR1 is SEHNR, CDR2 FQNEAQ (reference sequence). Trimming took off 5 bases at V and 7 bases at J, with 15 bases between the two ends.

This chain uses TRBV3-1 with TRBJ1-1; D not certain. V lost 0 bases to trimming and J lost 1 base, with 9 bases between them. This CDR3 region has 15 residues. CDR1 LGHDT and CDR2 YNNKEL come from the germline V gene (reference sequence). CDR3 nucleotide sequence: TGTGCCAGCAGCCAAGACTTCGGGAGGAACACTGAAGCTTTCTTT. Translation gives CASSQDFGRNTEAFF.

There are a few counts of this clonotype. V is TRBV5-6 and J is TRBJ2-1, with 8 bases fitting TRBD2. CDR3 length equals 14 residues. V lost 5 bases and J lost 5; bases outside the gene matches: 6. Germline-derived CDR1 and CDR2 are SGHDT and YYEEEE. Here the CDR3 DNA reads TGTGCCAGCAGTGTACTAGCGGTGAACAATGAGCAGTTCTTC. It encodes CASSVLAVNNEQFF. Full variable domain (missing parts from reference TRBV5-6 and TRBJ2-1): DAGVTQSPTHLIKTRGQQVTLRCSPKSGHDTVSWYQQALGQGPQFIFQYYEEEERQRGNFPDRFSGHQFPNYSSELNVNALLLGDSALYLCASSVLAVNNEQFFGPGTRLTVL.

This chain links TRBV2 with TRBJ1-1; unclear D gene. This CDR3 region has 13 residues. V lost 7 bases and J lost 0, with 9 bases in between. Germline CDR1 and CDR2: SNHLY and FYNNEI. CDR3 sequence reads: CASMRGMNTEAFF. CDR3 bases: TGTGCCAGCATGCGGGGTATGAACACTGAAGCTTTCTTT.

This clonotype was counted ten times or more. This rearrangement joins TRBV7-2 to TRBJ2-2; 8 bases fit TRBD2. CDR1 and CDR2 (germline): SGHTA, FQGNSA. V lost 5 bases and J lost 6; bases outside the gene matches: 14. The CDR3 extends over 17 amino acids. This CDR3 is CASSPSRGGRTPGELFF. The DNA for the CDR3 is TGTGCCAGCAGCCCCTCACGGGGGGGGCGCACGCCCGGGGAGCTGTTTTTT.

This clonotype has a count of ten or more. The rearrangement links TRBV7-2 to TRBJ2-1, with TRBD2 matching over 10 bases. This CDR3 is built from 14 residues. With V trimmed by 5 bases and J by 12 bases, 10 bases remained unmatched. Per the germline V gene, CDR1 is SGHTA and CDR2 is FQGNSA. The CDR3 DNA reads TGTGCCAGCAGCCCCCTGCAGCGGGGGGGCGTGCAGTTCTTC. Its protein is CASSPLQRGGVQFF.

A few counts support this clonotype. The chain employs TRBV5-6 and TRBJ1-1; the D is unclear. The V gene's germline CDR1 is SGHDT and CDR2 YYEEEE. The V and J ends lost 6 bases and 1 base respectively, with 13 bases between them. The CDR3 has 14 amino acids. The CDR3 loop is CASNWWQTNTEAFF. CDR3 DNA sequence: TGTGCCAGCAACTGGTGGCAGACGAACACTGAAGCTTTCTTT.

This clonotype was seen ten or more times. V usage is TRBV28 and J usage is TRBJ1-4; D might be TRBD1 (6 bases). CDR3 length: 17 residues. V lost 5 bases and J 3 bases, leaving 19 bases between the germline ends. CDR1 is MDHEN, CDR2 SYDVKM, per germline. CDR3 sequence: CASSRRRQGRANEKLFF. CDR3 coding DNA: TGTGCCAGCAGTCGCCGAAGGCAGGGGAGGGCTAATGAAAAACTGTTTTTT.

This clonotype has ten or more counts. The rearrangement joins TRBV24-1 to TRBJ2-2, with D tentatively TRBD2 (5 bases). V shed 3 bases and J shed 5 bases, with 12 bases lying between them. Germline CDR1 and CDR2: KGHDR and SFDVKD. The CDR3 runs to 15 residues. The CDR3 DNA reads as TGTGCCACCAGTGATCTCTTTTCGGGGACCGGGGAGCTGTTTTTT. This encodes CATSDLFSGTGELFF.

In this sample, this clonotype turned up a few times. The rearrangement uses TRBV28 and TRBJ2-7; D is undetermined. Germline CDR1 is MDHEN and CDR2 is SYDVKM. Deletions cut 6 bases from V and 0 bases from J, with 12 bases between. The CDR3 length is 14 residues. The CDR3 spells CASSLTPTSYEQYF. DNA of the CDR3: TGTGCCAGCAGCCTGACTCCCACCTCCTACGAGCAGTACTTC.

The genes are TRBV10-1 and TRBJ2-7, with 10 nucleotides matching TRBD1. The V and J ends lost 2 bases and 2 bases, in that order; junction bases with no gene match: 3. In germline, CDR1 is WNHNN, CDR2 SYGVQD (reference sequence). CDR3 length: 15 amino acids. The CDR3 bases are TGCGCCAGCAGTGAGAGCGGACAGGGGGCCTACGAGCAGTACTTC. It encodes CASSESGQGAYEQYF.

This clonotype was seen at least ten times. The chain carries TRBV7-8 and TRBJ1-1; 11 bases are shared with TRBD1. The length of the CDR3 is 15 residues. Trimming took 4 bases from V and 4 from J; bases not matched to a gene: 5. In germline, CDR1 is SGHVS, CDR2 FQNEAQ. The CDR3 loop is CASSSTGTGGTEAFF. The CDR3 bases are TGTGCCAGCAGCTCGACCGGGACAGGGGGCACTGAAGCTTTCTTT.

This clonotype was detected many times. The rearrangement links TRBV7-2 to TRBJ2-2, with 8 positions matching TRBD2. Trimming took 5 bases from V and 4 from J; bases not matched to a gene: 9. Germline CDR1 and CDR2: SGHTA and FQGNSA. CDR3 length: 16 residues. The CDR3 protein is CASSPQAGVSTGELFF. In nucleotides, the CDR3 is TGTGCCAGCAGCCCCCAAGCGGGAGTGAGCACCGGGGAGCTGTTTTTT.

This clonotype was recorded at least ten times. CDR3 DNA sequence: TGTGCCAGCAGCACGGGGGGCTTTAATCAGCCCCAGCATTTT. It encodes CASSTGGFNQPQHF. J is TRBJ1-5 and V is TRBV12-3 or TRBV12-4; a weak D match, TRBD1 (6 bases). Trimming took off 6 bases at V and 4 bases at J, with 13 bases between the two ends. CDR3 length: 14 amino acids.

The chain joins TRBV20-1 to TRBJ1-1, with 8 bases fitting TRBD1. V lost 7 bases to trimming and J lost 7 bases; unmatched junction nucleotides: 11. This CDR3 has 13 residues. The V gene's germline CDR1 is DFQATT and CDR2 SNEGSKA (reference sequence). The CDR3 reads CSVLPGQEFEAFF. Here the CDR3 DNA reads TGCAGTGTTCTGCCGGGACAGGAGTTTGAAGCTTTCTTT.

Ten or more counts support this clonotype. This sequence joins TRBV7-2 and TRBJ2-5, with 10 bases lining up with TRBD2. Looked up from germline, CDR1 is SGHTA and CDR2 is FQGNSA. The junction had 11 bases not matched to a gene; V was cut back by 5 bases and J by 2 bases. CDR3 length equals 17 residues. CDR3 nucleotides: TGTGCCAGCAGCCGCCATCCTACTAGCGGGAATCAAGAGACCCAGTACTTC. It is translated as CASSRHPTSGNQETQYF. The entire variable domain, with the rest obtained from reference TRBV7-2 and TRBJ2-5, is as follows: GAGVSQSPSNKVTEKGKDVELRCDPISGHTALYWYRQSLGQGLEFLIYFQGNSAPDKSGLPSDRFSAERTGGSVSTLTIQRTQQEDSAVYLCASSRHPTSGNQETQYFGPGTRLLVL.

In its sample, this clonotype was seen many times. The rearrangement links TRBV7-2 to TRBJ1-1; the match to TRBD1 covers 9 bases. The CDR3 length is 16 residues. CDR1 is SGHTA and CDR2 is FQGNSA in the germline V gene. J lost 13 bases, V lost 5 bases, and 20 bases had no gene match. The CDR3 spells CASSILPPGQGMKDFF. DNA for the CDR3: TGTGCCAGCAGCATTCTCCCCCCGGGACAGGGTATGAAGGATTTCTTT.